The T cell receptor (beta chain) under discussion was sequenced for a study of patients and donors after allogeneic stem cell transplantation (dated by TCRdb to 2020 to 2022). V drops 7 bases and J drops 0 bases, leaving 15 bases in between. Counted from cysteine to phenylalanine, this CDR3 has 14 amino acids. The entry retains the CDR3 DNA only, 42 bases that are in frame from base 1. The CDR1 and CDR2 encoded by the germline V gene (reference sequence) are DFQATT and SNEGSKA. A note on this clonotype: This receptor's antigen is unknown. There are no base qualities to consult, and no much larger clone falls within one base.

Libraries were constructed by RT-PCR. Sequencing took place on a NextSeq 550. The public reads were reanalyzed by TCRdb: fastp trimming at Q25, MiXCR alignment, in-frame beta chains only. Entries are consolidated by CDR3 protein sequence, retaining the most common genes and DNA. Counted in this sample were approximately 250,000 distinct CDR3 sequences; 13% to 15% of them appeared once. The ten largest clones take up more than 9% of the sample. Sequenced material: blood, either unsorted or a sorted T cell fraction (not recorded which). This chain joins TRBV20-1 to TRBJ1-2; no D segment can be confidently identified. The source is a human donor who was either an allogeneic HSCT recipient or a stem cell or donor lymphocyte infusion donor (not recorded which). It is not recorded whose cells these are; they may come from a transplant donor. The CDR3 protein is CSVNSQVPNYGYTF. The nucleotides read TGCAGTGTGAACAGTCAGGTTCCTAACTATGGCTACACCTTC.